This T cell receptor beta chain is drawn from a study of CD8 T cells in Susac syndrome. An amount of RNA that ranged from 0.5 to 1 ug was reverse transcribed with random hexamers. It was immunoSEQ multiplex PCR that amplified TCR beta CDR3 across 54 Vbeta and 13 Jbeta. TCRdb re-derived calls from the immunoSEQ multiplex PCR reads in MiXCR, one entry per CDR3 protein. The table shows about 150,000 distinct CDR3 sequences, with 85% to 95% occurring only once. V lost 2 bases and J 4 bases, leaving 15 bases between the germline ends. Germline CDR1 is WSHSY and CDR2 is SAAADI. The CDR3 spans 16 residues. The authors negatively isolated CD8+ and CD4+ T cells and FACS-enriched TEMRA cells.

The chain is built from TRBV10-2 and TRBJ1-5, with D uncertain. The sequenced sample consisted of CD8+ T cells from PBMCs. The sequence was collected from a human donor with multiple sclerosis. The chain's CDR3 is CASSEPQRSPNQPQHF. CDR3 sequence (DNA): TGCGCCAGCAGTGAGCCACAGAGATCCCCTAATCAGCCCCAGCATTTT.